Listed below are T cell receptor beta chains from one sample, sequenced in a study of T-cell memory formation after mild COVID-19. TCRdb re-derived calls from the 5' RACE reads in MiXCR, one entry per CDR3 protein. This sample yields 150,000 or so distinct CDR3 sequences, of which around 13% are seen a single time; approximately 14% belongs to the top ten. Sequencing was performed on PBMCs or a T cell subset sorted from them (not recorded which). These receptors were obtained from an adult woman who had mild COVID-19 (a few samples of this study predate the infection). Cell type and time point are not known. Both conserved end residues are part of each CDR3. A D gene is named only where the DNA matches it firmly. Size is omitted from some rows. Given values are once, few, many or a class for expanded clones.

V gene,CDR3 length,D gene,J gene,clone size,CDR3 protein,CDR3 DNA
TRBV3-1,15,TRBD2,TRBJ2-1,.,CASSQGGGPRNEQFF,TGTGCCAGCAGCCAAGGCGGGGGGCCTCGTAATGAGCAGTTCTTC
TRBV3-1,14,.,TRBJ2-7,few,CASSQFGPTYEQYF,TGTGCCAGCAGCCAATTCGGCCCCACCTACGAGCAGTACTTC
TRBV9,17,.,TRBJ1-6,.,CASLVPWRGFNNSPLHF,TGTGCCAGCCTCGTACCTTGGCGGGGGTTCAATAATTCACCCCTCCACTTT
TRBV12-3/TRBV12-4,16,.,TRBJ2-1,.,CASSSTRRGSSNEQFF,TGTGCCAGCAGTTCCACTCGGCGGGGTAGTTCCAATGAGCAGTTCTTC
TRBV12-3/TRBV12-4,12,.,TRBJ1-2,.,CASSDQAYGYTF,TGTGCCAGCAGTGATCAAGCCTATGGCTACACCTTC
TRBV5-1,13,.,TRBJ2-5,.,CASSLPTKETQYF,TGCGCCAGCAGCTTGCCAACCAAGGAGACCCAGTACTTC
TRBV25-1,13,TRBD1,TRBJ1-2,.,CASSRTGNYGYTF,TGTGCCAGCAGTAGGACAGGGAACTATGGCTACACCTTC
TRBV7-9,15,.,TRBJ2-6,.,CASSARGKGANVLTF,TGTGCCAGCAGCGCCAGGGGAAAGGGGGCCAACGTCCTGACTTTC
TRBV6-2/TRBV6-3,17,TRBD1,TRBJ2-3,.,CASSYPSIGGPTDTQYF,TGTGCCAGCAGTTACCCGAGTATAGGGGGCCCGACAGATACGCAGTATTTT
TRBV15,13,TRBD2,TRBJ2-1,few,CATSILAGDEQFF,TGTGCCACCAGCATTCTAGCGGGAGATGAGCAGTTCTTC
TRBV7-2,14,TRBD1,TRBJ2-7,few,CASSPRTGPYEQYF,TGTGCCAGCAGCCCGCGGACAGGGCCCTACGAGCAGTACTTC
TRBV7-9,19,.,TRBJ2-2,many,CASSLEKLARRVDTGELFF,TGTGCCAGCAGCTTAGAAAAATTGGCGCGGAGGGTTGACACCGGGGAGCTGTTTTTT
TRBV18,15,.,TRBJ2-7,.,CASSTGLGVIYEQYF,TGTGCCAGCTCAACAGGGTTGGGAGTAATCTACGAGCAGTACTTC
TRBV10-3,15,.,TRBJ2-4,few,CAISLEGVAKNIQYF,TGTGCCATCAGCCTGGAGGGCGTAGCCAAAAACATTCAGTACTTC
TRBV7-8,14,TRBD1,TRBJ2-1,.,CASSWTGYGNEQFF,TGTGCCAGCAGCTGGACAGGGTACGGGAATGAGCAGTTCTTC
TRBV11-3,12,.,TRBJ2-3,few,CASSPATDTQYF,TGTGCCAGCAGCCCCGCCACAGATACGCAGTATTTT
TRBV7-2,13,.,TRBJ2-7,few,CASTSFGHYEQYF,TGTGCCAGCACCAGCTTCGGTCATTACGAGCAGTACTTC
TRBV12-3/TRBV12-4,16,TRBD1,TRBJ1-5,.,CASSLGGNRGSQPQHF,TGTGCCAGCAGTTTAGGTGGGAACAGGGGATCTCAGCCCCAGCATTTT
TRBV9,13,.,TRBJ2-5,.,CASSSRDKETQYF,TGTGCCAGCAGCTCCAGGGACAAAGAGACCCAGTACTTC
TRBV20-1,11,.,TRBJ2-3,few,CSAASGDTQYF,TGCAGTGCCGCCTCGGGAGATACGCAGTATTTT
TRBV25-1,17,TRBD1,TRBJ1-2,.,CASSDPGTALLGSGYTF,TGTGCCAGCAGTGACCCCGGGACAGCGCTCCTCGGTTCGGGCTACACCTTC
TRBV20-1,14,.,TRBJ1-2,.,CSARNPGHPHGYTF,TGCAGTGCTAGAAATCCGGGGCACCCTCATGGCTACACCTTC
TRBV4-3,18,.,TRBJ1-4,.,CASSQVVQGQAFNEKLFF,TGCGCCAGCAGCCAAGTTGTACAGGGCCAGGCATTTAATGAAAAACTGTTTTTT
TRBV6-6,13,.,TRBJ2-3,.,CASSYQGTDTQYF,TGTGCCAGCAGTTACCAGGGCACAGATACGCAGTATTTT
TRBV20-1,15,.,TRBJ1-6,.,CSARVLSGYNSPLHF,TGCAGTGCTAGAGTTCTGAGCGGCTATAATTCACCCCTCCACTTT
TRBV11-2,15,.,TRBJ2-7,many,CASSSAGQPSYEQYF,TGTGCCAGCAGCTCAGCGGGACAGCCTTCCTACGAGCAGTACTTC
TRBV11-2,16,TRBD2,TRBJ2-1,few,CASSLTSGGEYNEQFF,TGTGCCAGCAGCTTAACTAGCGGGGGGGAGTACAATGAGCAGTTCTTC
TRBV29-1,11,.,TRBJ2-1,.,CSVEATSWLVF,TGCAGCGTCGAAGCTACTAGTTGGCTCGTCTTC
TRBV20-1,11,.,TRBJ2-7,.,CSASPQYEQYF,TGCAGTGCTAGTCCACAATACGAGCAGTACTTC
TRBV5-6,17,TRBD2,TRBJ2-3,few,CASSLRSGTLFTDTQYF,TGTGCCAGCAGCTTGAGAAGCGGGACCCTCTTCACAGATACGCAGTATTTT